The TCR beta chain under discussion was sequenced for a study of brain T cells in children with intractable seizures. On this clone itself: No antigen is known for it.

General study results and limits: Only CDR3 sequence similarity suggested viral specificity, without known HCMV serostatus.

Surgery cases with the highest brain T cell transcript signatures were chosen for sequencing. Patients received at least one anti-epileptic drug before surgery. This CDR3 has 11 residues. Trimming took off 5 bases at V and 2 bases at J, with 3 bases between the two ends. CDR1 KGHSH and CDR2 LQKENI come from the germline V gene. Clones were sequenced by immunoSEQ multiplex PCR, and TCRdb holds only the in-frame ones, with some missing. The sample lists just under 65,000 clones, roughly 95% seen once, with 0.38% in the top ten. The sequence was collected from a boy younger than two with focal cortical dysplasia and intractable seizures. The specimen was peripheral blood, collected at surgery. The chain recombines TRBV18 with TRBJ2-5; D not resolved. CDR3 sequence reads: CASSGQETQYF. In nucleotides, the CDR3 is TGTGCCAGCTCAGGACAAGAGACCCAGTACTTC.